The entry that follows covers one TCR beta chain sequence. This CDR3 has 15 amino acids. Germline CDR1 is LNHDA and CDR2 is SQIVND (reference sequence). The V and J ends lost 3 bases and 7 bases respectively, with 16 bases between them. This sample was included in a study of blood T cell repertoires in COVID-19. As for the study in general: The origin of the acute and convalescent COVID-19 samples was the United States, Italy and Spain. From T cells, B-cell-depleted T cells, or PBMCs came the material, which was cDNA or gDNA.

Original processing notes: Reference gene primer amplification gave nucleated cell count estimates. Only in-frame clones appear in the TCRdb table, and some are missing; sequencing was by immunoSEQ multiplex PCR. The DNA was the basis for D and trimming; V, J and clone size are from that table. The sample shows roughly 50,000 clones, over 90% of them seen only once. Sequenced sample: peripheral blood. J is TRBJ1-5 and V is TRBV19, with D maybe TRBD1 (5 bases). The receptor was derived from a man aged 45-65 years with acute or convalescent COVID-19. The CDR3 here is CASSIESREAQPQHF. CDR3 bases: TGTGCCAGTAGTATTGAGAGCAGGGAAGCGCAGCCCCAGCATTTT.